This T cell receptor beta chain was obtained from a study of read filtering for tumor transcriptome and immune sequencing. Study at large: Patients were approximately 18 male and some 13 female, mean age 65.9 years, range 47 to 80. Revised staging placed roughly 8 patients in R-ISS I, 15 to 20 in II, over 5 in III. Findings of the study overall: Compared with RNA-seq, IR-seq gave much higher clonotype depth and reliability. About four fifths of IR-seq clonotypes had one read, totaling approximately 4% of reads; RNA-seq: 74.6% and 44.6%.

The CDR3 contains 14 residues. The V end was cut by 5 bases, the J end by 4 bases, with 14 bases between. CDR1 and CDR2 (germline): SGHAT, FQNNGV. This library used about 360 ng RNA and molecular barcoded adaptors spanning alpha/delta and beta/gamma chains. TCRdb fed the reads into MiXCR, producing one record per CDR3 protein. The sample lists fewer than 45,000 distinct CDR3 sequences; around 15% were seen once. This clonotype was detected ten times or more. Its specificity is not known. The sequencing sample was made of a population of CD138-negative cells sorted from bone marrow. This clonotype was obtained from a donor aged 40 or over with multiple myeloma. The chain has TRBV11-2 and TRBJ1-2, with D possibly matching TRBD1 (5 bases). CDR3 region: CASSPGTGLYGYTF. The CDR3, as DNA: TGTGCCAGCAGCCCCGGAACAGGCCTCTATGGCTACACCTTC.